Shown below are 18 T cell receptor beta chains from a single sample sequenced in a study of beta chain features in type 1 diabetes. Study-wide results and caveats: For Type 1 diabetes patients, all four CD4+ subsets carried TCRB CDR3s that were moderately but significantly shorter.

Expressed TCRB transcripts were sequenced after all isolated RNA was converted to cDNA. The table came from immunoSEQ multiplex PCR; TCRdb's copy has only in-frame clones and leaves some out. The sample carries around 260,000 clones, 24% recorded once. Their recognized antigens are unknown. Material for sequencing was naive CD4+ T cells from blood. Receptors originate from a woman aged 30 to 39 with type 1 diabetes.

CDR3 coding DNA: TGTGCCAGCAGCCTAGCGCCTCAAGAGACCCAGTACTTC. It specifies CASSLAPQETQYF. V and J are TRBV5-4 and TRBJ2-5, with a possible D match to TRBD2 (6 bases). Germline CDR1 reads SGHNT; CDR2 reads YYREEE (reference sequence). The CDR3 extends over 13 amino acids. V lost 4 bases, J lost 2 bases, and 9 bases lay in between. Combining the CDR3 with reference TRBV5-4 and TRBJ2-5 gives the whole variable domain ETGVTQSPTHLIKTRGQQVTLRCSSQSGHNTVSWYQQALGQGPQFIFQYYREEENGRGNFPPRFSGLQFPNYSSELNVNALELDDSALYLCASSLAPQETQYFGPGTRLLVL.

This clone was counted a few times. V and J are TRBV6-5 and TRBJ2-7; D is perhaps TRBD1 (6 bases). This CDR3 is 13 amino acids long. CDR1 MNHEY and CDR2 SVGAGI come from the germline V gene. V gave up 7 bases and J gave up 7 bases, with 17 bases separating them. The CDR3 bases are TGTGCCAGCAAGGGTGGGGGCGTCTGGGAGCAGTACTTC. This codes for CASKGGGVWEQYF.

The chain joins TRBV5-1 to TRBJ2-7; 9 bases are shared with TRBD1. The CDR3 spans 16 residues. Germline V gene data show CDR1 as SGHRS and CDR2 as YFSETQ. The V and J ends lost 0 bases and 2 bases, in that order; junction bases with no gene match: 6. CDR3 sequence: CASSLAGGTGTYEQYF. The CDR3 region has the DNA TGCGCCAGCAGCTTGGCCGGGGGGACAGGGACCTACGAGCAGTACTTC.

This chain links TRBV15 with TRBJ2-7, with 7 bases matching TRBD1. Germline V gives CDR1 LNHNV, CDR2 YYDKDF (reference sequence). Trimming at V came to 3 bases and at J to 4 bases, leaving 6 bases not matched to a gene. The CDR3 is 14 residues long. CDR3 DNA sequence: TGTGCCACCAGCAGGGACCAGGGACAGTACGAGCAGTACTTC. Amino acids: CATSRDQGQYEQYF.

The gene calls are TRBV5-1 and TRBJ2-7; 7 bases map to TRBD1. CDR1 is SGHRS, CDR2 YFSETQ, per germline. The CDR3 contains 14 residues. V lost 4 bases to trimming and J lost 1 base; unmatched junction nucleotides: 5. The CDR3 protein is CASSRGQDSYEQYF. CDR3 nucleotide sequence: TGCGCCAGCAGCCGTGGACAGGATTCCTACGAGCAGTACTTC.

The V and J genes are TRBV13 and TRBJ2-3; the D is unclear. With 4 bases removed from V and 0 bases from J, the gap between germline ends came to 8 bases. This CDR3 is 14 amino acids long. In germline, CDR1 is PRHDT, CDR2 FYEKMQ (reference sequence). The CDR3 DNA follows: TGTGCCAGCAGCTCATCTACTAGCACAGATACGCAGTATTTT. Translation: CASSSSTSTDTQYF.

J is TRBJ1-5 and V is TRBV7-3; D uncertain. V lost 3 bases and J lost 4, with 7 bases in between. The CDR3 has 13 amino acids. Germline V CDR1 and CDR2: SGHTA, FQGTGA. CDR3 DNA sequence: TGTGCCAGCAGCTTGGCCAGAAATCAGCCCCAGCATTTT. It encodes CASSLARNQPQHF.

The chain carries TRBV7-3 and TRBJ1-2, with 9 bases that match TRBD1. The CDR3 sequence is 13 residues long. Trimming took 5 bases from V and 6 from J; bases not matched to a gene: 4. Germline-derived CDR1 and CDR2 are SGHTA and FQGTGA. This CDR3 reads CASSPRTGDGYTF. The CDR3 region has the DNA TGTGCCAGCAGCCCCCGGACAGGGGATGGCTACACCTTC.

The chain recombines TRBV7-2 with TRBJ1-2; possible D gene TRBD1, 6 bases. V was shortened by 5 bases and J by 8 bases, with 18 bases between the two germline ends. CDR1 is SGHTA and CDR2 is FQGNSA in the germline V gene. The CDR3 contains 14 residues. The CDR3 sequence is CASSVYRVLGGYTF. Written as DNA, the CDR3 is TGTGCCAGCAGCGTATACAGGGTGCTAGGGGGCTACACCTTC. The full variable domain, rest sourced from reference TRBV7-2 and TRBJ1-2, is GAGVSQSPSNKVTEKGKDVELRCDPISGHTALYWYRQSLGQGLEFLIYFQGNSAPDKSGLPSDRFSAERTGGSVSTLTIQRTQQEDSAVYLCASSVYRVLGGYTFGSGTRLTVV.

Only a few counts were recorded for this clone. The chain recombines TRBV25-1 with TRBJ1-2; D is uncertain. V was cut by 2 bases and J by 2 bases, with 12 bases left in between. Germline V lookup: CDR1 MGHDK, CDR2 SYGVNS. CDR3 length: 15 amino acids. This CDR3 reads CASSEDQAPNYGYTF. The CDR3 DNA sequence: TGTGCCAGCAGTGAAGACCAGGCTCCCAACTATGGCTACACCTTC.

The genes are TRBV4-1 and TRBJ1-4; D perhaps matches TRBD1 (6 bases). The CDR3 runs 12 residues. Germline CDR1 is MGHRA and CDR2 is YSYEKL. V was cut by 4 bases and J by 14 bases, with 14 bases left in between. CDR3 in amino acids: CASSPQGKTLFF. Here the CDR3 DNA reads TGCGCCAGCAGCCCCCAGGGGAAGACTCTGTTTTTT.

The chain links TRBV29-1 to TRBJ1-2, with D uncertain. V was shortened by 5 bases and J by 4 bases, with 11 bases between the two germline ends. Germline CDR1 reads SQVTM; CDR2 reads ANQGSEA. The CDR3 has 12 residues. CDR3 residues: CSVRRDGYGYTF. CDR3 bases: TGCAGCGTTAGGCGGGATGGCTATGGCTACACCTTC.

The chain carries TRBV30 and TRBJ1-3, with a weak D call TRBD1 (5 bases). Germline assignment: CDR1 GTSNPN and CDR2 SVGIG (reference sequence). Deletions cut 3 bases from V and 0 bases from J, with 9 bases between. The CDR3 covers 14 residues. The CDR3 here is CAWSPGYSGNTIYF. The CDR3 DNA reads TGTGCCTGGAGCCCAGGGTACTCTGGAAACACCATATATTTT.

This clone appeared a few times. The rearrangement uses TRBV7-3 and TRBJ2-1; TRBD2 aligns across 9 bases. CDR1 and CDR2 (germline): SGHTA, FQGTGA. CDR3 length: 15 residues. After removal of 5 bases from V and 4 bases from J, the junction contained 6 bases not matched to a gene. The CDR3 DNA is TGTGCCAGCAGCAACGACGGACTAGCGTACAATGAGCAGTTCTTC. It translates to CASSNDGLAYNEQFF.

This rearrangement joins TRBV9 to TRBJ1-2; 8 bases agree with TRBD1. Germline V gene sequence: CDR1 SGDLS, CDR2 YYNGEE. After removal of 3 bases from V and 4 bases from J, the junction contained 5 bases not matched to a gene. This CDR3 comprises 14 residues. CDR3 bases: TGTGCCAGCAGCGGGAGACAGGGGACCTATGGCTACACCTTC. Translated: CASSGRQGTYGYTF.

This clone came up a few times. The V gene is TRBV29-1, the J gene TRBJ1-2, with a weak D call TRBD1 (6 bases). Trimming left V 2 bases short and J 6 bases short, with 10 bases between. There are 12 residues in the CDR3. CDR1 is SQVTM, CDR2 ANQGSEA, per germline. CDR3 bases: TGCAGCGTTGAAATGAACAGGGATGGCTACACCTTC. This gives the protein CSVEMNRDGYTF. Variable domain in full (rest from reference TRBV29-1 and TRBJ1-2): SAVISQKPSRDICQRGTSLTIQCQVDSQVTMMFWYRQQPGQSLTLIATANQGSEATYESGFVIDKFPISRPNLTFSTLTVSNMSPEDSSIYLCSVEMNRDGYTFGSGTRLTVV.

This clone came up a few times. This chain links TRBV5-1 with TRBJ2-7; maybe TRBD1 (6 bases). In germline, CDR1 is SGHRS, CDR2 YFSETQ. The CDR3 is made up of 16 amino acids. V lost 2 bases, J lost 3 bases, and 18 bases lay in between. The CDR3 is CASSFGTSGTYYEQYF. The CDR3, as DNA: TGCGCCAGCAGCTTTGGGACATCGGGGACGTACTACGAGCAGTACTTC.

The chain joins TRBV7-2 to TRBJ2-7, with 8 bases that match TRBD2. The germline V gene has CDR1 SGHTA and CDR2 FQGNSA. J was trimmed by 2 bases and V by 5 bases; bases with no gene match: 8. This CDR3 is 15 amino acids long. CDR3 loop: CASSPEAGVPYEQYF. The CDR3 DNA sequence: TGTGCCAGCAGCCCGGAAGCGGGAGTACCCTACGAGCAGTACTTC.